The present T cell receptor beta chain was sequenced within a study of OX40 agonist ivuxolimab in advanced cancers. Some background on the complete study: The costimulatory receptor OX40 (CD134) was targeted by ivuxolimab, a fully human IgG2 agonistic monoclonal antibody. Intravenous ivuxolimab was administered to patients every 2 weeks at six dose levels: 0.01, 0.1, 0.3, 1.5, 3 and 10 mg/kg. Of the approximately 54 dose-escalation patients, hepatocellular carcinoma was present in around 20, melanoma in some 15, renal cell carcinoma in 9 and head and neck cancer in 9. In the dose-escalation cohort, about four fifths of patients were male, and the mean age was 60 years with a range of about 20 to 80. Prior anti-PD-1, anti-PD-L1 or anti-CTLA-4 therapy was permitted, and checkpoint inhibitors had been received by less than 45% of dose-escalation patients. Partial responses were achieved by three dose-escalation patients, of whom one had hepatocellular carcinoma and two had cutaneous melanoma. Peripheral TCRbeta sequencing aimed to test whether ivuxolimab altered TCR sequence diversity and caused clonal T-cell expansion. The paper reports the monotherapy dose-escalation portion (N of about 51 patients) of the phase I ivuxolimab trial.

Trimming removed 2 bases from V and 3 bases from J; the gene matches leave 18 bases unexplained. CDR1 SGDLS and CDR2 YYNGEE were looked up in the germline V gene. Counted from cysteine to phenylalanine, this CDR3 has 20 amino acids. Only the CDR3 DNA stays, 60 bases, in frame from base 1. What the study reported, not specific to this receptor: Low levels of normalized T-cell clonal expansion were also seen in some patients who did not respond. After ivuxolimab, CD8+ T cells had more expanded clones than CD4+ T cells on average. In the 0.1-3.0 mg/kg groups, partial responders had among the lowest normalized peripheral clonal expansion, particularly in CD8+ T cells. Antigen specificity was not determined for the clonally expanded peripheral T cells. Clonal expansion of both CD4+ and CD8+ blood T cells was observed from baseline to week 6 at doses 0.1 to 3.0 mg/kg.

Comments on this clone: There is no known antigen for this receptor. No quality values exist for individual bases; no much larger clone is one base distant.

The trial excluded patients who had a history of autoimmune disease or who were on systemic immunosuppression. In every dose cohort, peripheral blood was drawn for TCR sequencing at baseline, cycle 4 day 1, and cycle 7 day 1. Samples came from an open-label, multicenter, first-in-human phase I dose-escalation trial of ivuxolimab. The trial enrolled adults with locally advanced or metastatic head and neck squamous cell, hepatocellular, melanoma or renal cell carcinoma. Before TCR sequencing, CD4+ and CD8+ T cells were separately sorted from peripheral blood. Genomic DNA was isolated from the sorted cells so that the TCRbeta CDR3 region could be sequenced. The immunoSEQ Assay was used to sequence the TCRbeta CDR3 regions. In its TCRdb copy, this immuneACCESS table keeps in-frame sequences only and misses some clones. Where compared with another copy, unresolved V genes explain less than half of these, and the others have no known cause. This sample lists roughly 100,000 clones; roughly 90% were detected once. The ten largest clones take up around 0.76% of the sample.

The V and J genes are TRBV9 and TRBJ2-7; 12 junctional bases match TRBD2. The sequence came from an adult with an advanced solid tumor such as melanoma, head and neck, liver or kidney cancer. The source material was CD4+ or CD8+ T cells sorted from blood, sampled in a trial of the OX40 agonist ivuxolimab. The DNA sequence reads TGTGCCAGCAGCGTTCTTAAGGGGACCACTAGCGGGGGGACCTACTACGAGCAGTACTTC. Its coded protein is CASSVLKGTTSGGTYYEQYF.